The 3 T cell receptor beta chains below were found in one sample sequenced in a study of shared clonotypes between healthy human individuals. Sequenced by immunoSEQ multiplex PCR; TCRdb stores in-frame clones only, minus some. The sample yields 740,000 or so clones, around 73% seen once. Material for sequencing was memory CD4+ T cells sorted from blood. Described subset: CD45RA-negative fraction. These receptors came from a woman under 40 in good health.

This clone was found a few times. The gene calls are TRBV2 and TRBJ2-3, with D hard to call. The CDR3 contains 17 residues. Trimming left V 6 bases short and J 5 bases short, with 24 bases between. Germline assignment: CDR1 SNHLY and CDR2 FYNNEI. The CDR3 spells CASRVSGLIALRDTQYF. The CDR3 coding sequence is TGTGCCAGCAGAGTTTCCGGGCTTATAGCCCTGAGAGATACGCAGTATTTT.

The chain combines TRBV5-1 with TRBJ2-2, with D possibly being TRBD2 (6 bases). Looked up from germline, CDR1 is SGHRS and CDR2 is YFSETQ. V was pared by 4 bases and J by 4 bases, with 14 bases between. The CDR3 runs 15 residues. The CDR3 spells CASSTGGMATGELFF. The CDR3 DNA is TGCGCCAGCAGCACCGGAGGGATGGCCACCGGGGAGCTGTTTTTT.

The V and J genes are TRBV5-6 and TRBJ2-2, with 7 nucleotides matching TRBD1. This CDR3 has 15 amino acids. Germline values: CDR1 SGHDT, CDR2 YYEEEE. Unmatched junction bases numbered 5, after V lost 0 bases and J lost 6 bases. The CDR3, as DNA: TGTGCCAGCAGCTTGGGTCCGACAGGGCCCGGGGAGCTGTTTTTT. Translated: CASSLGPTGPGELFF.